These 18 T cell receptor beta chains originate from one sample sequenced in a study of T cells in Graves' hyperthyroidism and ophthalmopathy. Amplification targeted TCR beta CDR3 regions from RNA transcripts. Using the HTBI primer set, a first-round RT-PCR was run on the TCR CDR3. TCRdb passed the multiplex PCR reads through MiXCR, listing each CDR3 protein once. The table shows 550,000 to 700,000 distinct CDR3 sequences, with roughly 14% occurring only once. The specimen sequenced was blood. These receptors all come from a woman between 35 and 50 years old with Graves' ophthalmopathy.

This clonotype showed up many times. The chain carries TRBV7-9 and TRBJ2-7; 10 bases agree with TRBD2. CDR1 and CDR2 (germline): SEHNR, FQNEAQ (reference sequence). The junction had 5 bases not matched to a gene; V was cut back by 6 bases and J by 6 bases. This CDR3 contains 13 residues. The CDR3 nucleotides read TGTGCCAGCAGGCTCTTAGCGGGGGGCGAGCAGTACTTC. This sequence encodes CASRLLAGGEQYF.

In this sample, this clonotype turned up many times. The chain combines TRBV27 with TRBJ1-1; D perhaps matches TRBD1 (6 bases). Trimming pared 3 bases from V and 5 bases from J, leaving 13 bases between. In germline, CDR1 is MNHEY, CDR2 SMNVEV (reference sequence). The CDR3 is 14 residues long. The CDR3 spells CASSFRGGMTEAFF. In nucleotides, the CDR3 is TGTGCCAGCAGTTTTAGAGGGGGAATGACTGAAGCTTTCTTT.

This chain joins TRBV6-2 or TRBV6-3 and TRBJ2-5; TRBD1 matches at 7 bases. Germline CDR1 is MNHEY and CDR2 is SVGEGT. The CDR3 length is 18 residues. Trimming removed 2 bases from V and 2 bases from J; junction bases left unmatched: 14. The CDR3, as DNA: TGTGCCAGCAGTTACCAGGGGCAACAGGGGATGAAACAAGAGACCCAGTACTTC. Its protein product is CASSYQGQQGMKQETQYF.

This clonotype was seen many times. This chain joins TRBV28 and TRBJ2-6; the D gene is possibly TRBD2 (5 bases). V gave up 4 bases and J gave up 2 bases, with 6 bases separating them. Germline CDR1 is MDHEN and CDR2 is SYDVKM. This CDR3 has 14 amino acids. CDR3 nucleotide sequence: TGTGCCAGCAGTTCCGGGACTGGGGCCAACGTCCTGACTTTC. Amino acid sequence: CASSSGTGANVLTF.

The chain is built from TRBV5-4 and TRBJ2-5; the match to TRBD2 covers 8 bases. Germline loops: CDR1 SGHNT, CDR2 YYREEE (reference sequence). V gave up 2 bases and J gave up 7 bases; unmatched junction bases: 4. The CDR3 contains 13 residues. The CDR3: CASSLRGGGTQYF. The DNA for the CDR3 is TGTGCCAGCAGCTTACGGGGGGGAGGGACCCAGTACTTC.

This clonotype was counted a few times. This chain connects TRBV6-1 to TRBJ2-7, with TRBD1 identical over 12 bases. This CDR3 contains 15 residues. Looked up from germline, CDR1 is MNHNS and CDR2 is SASEGT. The V segment lost 6 bases and the J segment 3 bases; nucleotides outside the gene matches: 6. The CDR3 reads CASSPGTGGNYEQYF. CDR3 DNA sequence: TGTGCCAGCAGCCCCGGGACAGGGGGCAACTACGAGCAGTACTTC.

This clonotype has a handful of counts. The chain is built from TRBV27 and TRBJ2-7, with 11 positions matching TRBD2. V lost 1 base, J lost 5 bases, and 16 bases stayed unmatched. Germline CDR1 MNHEY, CDR2 SMNVEV (reference sequence). The CDR3 sequence is 19 residues long. Written as DNA, the CDR3 is TGTGCCAGCAGTTTATGGGGTAGCGGGAGGGCTGCAACGGGGGACGAGCAGTACTTC. Its translation: CASSLWGSGRAATGDEQYF.

The sample holds a few counts of this clonotype. The chain is built from TRBV28 and TRBJ2-5; 11 positions agree with TRBD2. Germline V lookup: CDR1 MDHEN, CDR2 SYDVKM. Trimming took 4 bases from V and 2 from J; bases not matched to a gene: 12. The CDR3 spans 18 residues. CDR3 nucleotide sequence: TGTGCCAGCAGTTGGGCCGTAGGGACTAGCGGACGACAAGAGACCCAGTACTTC. Encoded protein: CASSWAVGTSGRQETQYF.

At least ten counts were recorded for this clonotype. The chain combines TRBV6-4 with TRBJ2-7; TRBD2 aligns across 15 bases. Per germline, CDR1 MRHNA and CDR2 SNTAGT. J lost 0 bases, V lost 6 bases, and 6 bases had no gene match. The CDR3 contains 17 residues. CDR3 protein: CASSLGLAGGFSYEQYF. The CDR3 DNA reads TGTGCCAGCAGCTTGGGACTAGCGGGAGGCTTCTCCTACGAGCAGTACTTC.

The sample holds many counts of this clonotype. The V and J genes are TRBV6-5 and TRBJ1-1; a weak D match, TRBD1 (5 bases). The germline V and J ends were trimmed by 3 bases and 4 bases, with 12 bases remaining between them. The V gene's germline CDR1 is MNHEY and CDR2 SVGAGI. This CDR3 has 14 residues. CDR3 coding DNA: TGTGCCAGCAGTTATTCTCAGGGATCCACTGAAGCTTTCTTT. Its protein is CASSYSQGSTEAFF.

In its sample, this clonotype was seen many times. DNA of the CDR3: TGTGCCAGCAGTAGGTTGGCAGACGAGCAGTACTTC. This gives the protein CASSRLADEQYF. The V and J genes are TRBV6-2 or TRBV6-3 and TRBJ2-7; D is ambiguous. This CDR3 spans 12 amino acids. Germline CDR1 reads MNHEY; CDR2 reads SVGEGT. V was cut by 5 bases and J by 5 bases, with 10 bases left in between.

This clonotype showed up just a few times. V is TRBV28 and J is TRBJ2-2; TRBD1 matches at 10 bases. There are 16 residues in the CDR3. Germline assignment: CDR1 MDHEN and CDR2 SYDVKM. Trimming removed 0 bases from V and 7 bases from J; junction bases left unmatched: 5. DNA for the CDR3: TGTGCCAGCAGTTTATGGGACAGGGGGTTATTCGGGGAGCTGTTTTTT. It yields the protein CASSLWDRGLFGELFF.

This clonotype has ten or more counts. This sequence joins TRBV6-5 and TRBJ2-5; no reliable D call. The CDR3 has 14 residues. V lost 8 bases, J lost 3 bases, and 16 bases lay in between. Germline CDR1 reads MNHEY; CDR2 reads SVGAGI. CDR3 nucleotides: TGTGCCAGCGCGCCAAGCCCAGATGAAGAGACCCAGTACTTC. Residues: CASAPSPDEETQYF.

This clonotype was seen at least ten times. The chain couples TRBV11-2 to TRBJ2-2; D not resolved. Germline V gene data show CDR1 as SGHAT and CDR2 as FQNNGV. The CDR3 spans 16 residues. V shed 5 bases and J shed 6 bases, with 19 bases lying between them. CDR3 region: CASSLHSRVTPGELFF. DNA for the CDR3: TGTGCCAGCAGCCTCCACTCTAGAGTTACCCCCGGGGAGCTGTTTTTT. Filled out from reference TRBV11-2 and TRBJ2-2, the complete variable domain reads EAGVAQSPRYKIIEKRQSVAFWCNPISGHATLYWYQQILGQGPKLLIQFQNNGVVDDSQLPKDRFSAERLKGVDSTLKIQPAKLEDSAVYLCASSLHSRVTPGELFFGEGSRLTVL.

This clonotype was recorded many times. The chain recombines TRBV6-1 with TRBJ2-6, with D hard to call. Germline assignment: CDR1 MNHNS and CDR2 SASEGT. The V and J ends lost 6 bases and 0 bases respectively, with 6 bases between them. The CDR3 has 14 residues. The chain's CDR3 is CASSPFSGANVLTF. CDR3 sequence (DNA): TGTGCCAGCAGCCCTTTCTCTGGGGCCAACGTCCTGACTTTC.

In this sample, this clonotype turned up many times. The chain is built from TRBV29-1 and TRBJ2-5, with D perhaps being TRBD1 or TRBD2 (5 bases each). CDR3 length: 12 residues. CDR1 and CDR2 (germline): SQVTM, ANQGSEA. Trimming took off 8 bases at V and 4 bases at J, with 14 bases between the two ends. The CDR3 DNA is TGCAGCTCTGGGGGACCGACAGAGACCCAGTACTTC. Protein product: CSSGGPTETQYF.

This clonotype occurred a few times. V and J are TRBV28 and TRBJ1-6; D might be TRBD1 (5 bases). V was clipped by 2 bases and J by 8 bases, with 16 bases between them. CDR3 length: 16 residues. Germline CDR1 reads MDHEN; CDR2 reads SYDVKM. The chain's CDR3 is CASSLRSGPGDSPLHF. CDR3 coding DNA: TGTGCCAGCAGTTTACGATCGGGGCCGGGGGATTCACCCCTCCACTTT.

This clonotype was observed at least ten times. This rearrangement joins TRBV12-3 or TRBV12-4 to TRBJ2-3, with TRBD2 matching 11 bases. The CDR3 extends over 14 amino acids. Germline trimming cut 8 bases from V and 1 base from J; bases unmatched to any gene: 2. CDR3 DNA: TGTGCCAGCGGGACTAGCGGTCGCACAGATACGCAGTATTTT. This encodes CASGTSGRTDTQYF.